A selection of T cell receptor beta chains follows, all from one sample in a study of spatial heterogeneity in lung cancer. TCRdb used MiXCR to reprocess the 5' RACE reads, holding one entry per CDR3 protein. Among about 50,000 distinct CDR3 sequences listed, roughly 7% were seen once. The input for sequencing was PBMCs, taken at follow-up. The receptors stem from a female donor with early-stage non-small cell lung cancer. Each CDR3 is given with its conserved first and last residue. The D gene is left open where the match is weak. Where a row states a size, it is once, few, many or the class of an expanded clone; other rows omit it.

>TRBV15|TRBJ1-5|once|TRBD1
TGTGCCACCAGGACAGGGTTGGAACAGCCCCAGCATTTT
CATRTGLEQPQHF
>TRBV6-6|TRBJ1-3|NA|NA
TGTGCCAGCAGTTACGGGCAGGGTTCAGGAAACACCATATATTTT
CASSYGQGSGNTIYF
>TRBV20-1|TRBJ2-5|NA|TRBD2
TGCAGTGCTAAGAGCGGGAGAGAGACCCAGTACTTC
CSAKSGRETQYF
>TRBV20-1|TRBJ2-2|NA|NA
TGCAGTGCCCCAAAGGCTACTTCAGTCCCCGGGGAGCTGTTTTTT
CSAPKATSVPGELFF
>TRBV30|TRBJ1-2|once|NA
TGTGCCTGGGGTCGGACAGTCAACTGTGGCTACACCTTC
CAWGRTVNCGYTF
>TRBV6-4|TRBJ2-6|many|NA
TGTGCCAGCAGCCGAGGCGGGGCTGGGGCCAACGTCCTGACTTTC
CASSRGGAGANVLTF
>TRBV28|TRBJ1-6|many|NA
TGTGCCAGCAGTTTGGCGGGTTCACCCCTCCACTTT
CASSLAGSPLHF
>TRBV18|TRBJ2-7|many|TRBD1
TGTGCCAGCTCACCATTTGGGACAGGGAGGGACGAGCAGTACTTC
CASSPFGTGRDEQYF
>TRBV29-1|TRBJ1-2|many|NA
TGCAGCGTGTGGGGTGCGGGACCCTCCTTC
CSVWGAGPSF
>TRBV11-2|TRBJ2-2|many|NA
TGTGCCAGCAGCCGCGGGCCGGAATCCGGGGAGCTGTTTTTT
CASSRGPESGELFF
>TRBV16|TRBJ1-1|few|TRBD1
TGTGCCAGCAGCCGCCACAGGGGACGGACTGAAGCTTTCTTT
CASSRHRGRTEAFF
>TRBV4-3|TRBJ2-6|few|NA
TGCGCCAGCCAGGAAGATGTCTCTGGGGCCAACGTCCTGACTTTC
CASQEDVSGANVLTF
>TRBV28|TRBJ1-1|many|NA
TGTGCCAGCAGAGGTGAATCTGAAGCTTTCTTT
CASRGESEAFF
>TRBV20-1|TRBJ2-2|NA|NA
TGCAGTGCTAGAGTAGATCAGAGGGGGACCGGGGAGCTGTTTTTT
CSARVDQRGTGELFF
>TRBV7-9|TRBJ1-5|few|NA
TGTGCCAGCACCCCGTCCGGGGGCAATCAGCCCCAGCATTTT
CASTPSGGNQPQHF
>TRBV18|TRBJ2-5|NA|NA
TGTGCCAGCTCAGGCAGGGAAGGCCAAGAGACCCAGTACTTC
CASSGREGQETQYF
>TRBV4-1|TRBJ2-2|few|TRBD2
TGCGCCAGCAGCCAAGTTAATAGCGGGGGCGCCTTCCCCGGGGAGCTGTTTTTT
CASSQVNSGGAFPGELFF
>TRBV7-9|TRBJ2-5|NA|NA
TGTGCCAGTCAGGGCCTCACCCAAGAGACCCAGTACTTC
CASQGLTQETQYF
>TRBV28|TRBJ1-5|many|TRBD1
TGTGCCAGCAGTTTATTGCCCGGGACAGGGAAGAGGAATCAGCCCCAGCATTTT
CASSLLPGTGKRNQPQHF
>TRBV30|TRBJ1-5|NA|NA
TGTGCCTGGAGAGGGGGGGCGGTCGGCAATCAGCCCCAGCATTTT
CAWRGGAVGNQPQHF
>TRBV5-1|TRBJ1-2|many|TRBD1
TGCGCCAGCAGCTCCGGGACAGGGGGTTACTATGGCTACACCTTC
CASSSGTGGYYGYTF
>TRBV7-9|TRBJ1-4|many|NA
TGTGCCAGCAGCTCTACGGGACCGGAGCCGTTTTTT
CASSSTGPEPFF
>TRBV2|TRBJ1-5|many|NA
TGTGCCAGCAGTGAGGACGGATATAGCAATCAGCCCCAGCATTTT
CASSEDGYSNQPQHF
>TRBV3-1|TRBJ1-2|many|TRBD1
TGTGCCAGCAGCCAGGGACAGGGAAAGGATCTCGGCTACACCTTC
CASSQGQGKDLGYTF
>TRBV27|TRBJ2-5|few|NA
TGTGCCAGCAGTTTGGTATCCGGGGCGGAGACCCAGTACTTC
CASSLVSGAETQYF
>TRBV6-2/TRBV6-3|TRBJ2-2|NA|NA
TGTGCCAGCAGTTACTCGTTCCGGGAGCTGTTTTTT
CASSYSFRELFF
>TRBV19|TRBJ1-5|few|TRBD1
TGTGCCAGTAGGACACAGGGGACCCTCTACAATCAGCCCCAGCATTTT
CASRTQGTLYNQPQHF
>TRBV12-3/TRBV12-4|TRBJ1-3|many|TRBD1
TGTGCCAGCAGACCGGGACAGGGTTCTGGAAACACCATATATTTT
CASRPGQGSGNTIYF
>TRBV20-1|TRBJ1-1|few|NA
TGCAGTGCTAGACTGGGGGTGAGAGCTTTCTTT
CSARLGVRAFF
>TRBV5-1|TRBJ2-1|many|TRBD2
TGCGCCAGCAGCCCCCAGGGTAGCGGGGGCATTAACAATGAGCAGTTCTTC
CASSPQGSGGINNEQFF